The rows below give T cell receptor beta chains drawn from one sample of a study of T cell responses to AZD1222 COVID-19 vaccine. Libraries were prepared by immunoSEQ multiplex PCR; TCRdb keeps only in-frame clonotypes and omits some of them. There are about 130,000 clones in the sample; 80% to 90% occur only once, and 18% lies in the top ten. Sequenced here: peripheral blood, sampled on day 0 of MenACWY control vaccination. These receptors came from an adult in good health. CDR3s include the opening cysteine and the closing phenylalanine or tryptophan. Only part of the rows carry a size: once, few, many, or a class if the clone is expanded.

>.|TRBV19|TRBJ2-4
CASSTEGLAKNIQYF
>.|TRBV21-1|TRBJ2-2
CASSNSKGRNTGELFF
>once|TRBV14|TRBJ2-1
CASSPRLAEQFF
>once|TRBV28|TRBJ1-5
CASSPPDRVGQPQHF
>.|TRBV5-4|TRBJ2-7
CASSPGPGQSYEQYF
>.|TRBV30|TRBJ1-6
CAWSVPISRYNSPLHF
>.|TRBV7-3|TRBJ2-1
CASSLDGLAYNEQFF
>few|TRBV5-5|TRBJ1-6
CASSLQTGPNSPLHF
>.|TRBV2|TRBJ2-1
CASTPGLGYNEQFF
>.|TRBV5-1|TRBJ1-2
CASSPGAWRVDYGYTF
>.|TRBV28|TRBJ2-2
CASSLAGGGTGELFF
>.|TRBV28|TRBJ2-7
CASSLWQTNEQYF
>.|TRBV18|TRBJ2-7
CASSPLENYEQYF
>.|TRBV30|TRBJ2-7
CAWTSSPYEQYF
>.|TRBV6-2/TRBV6-3|TRBJ2-7
CASSYSRPYEQYF
>once|TRBV18|TRBJ1-4
CASSPGLVNEKLFF
>.|TRBV11-2|TRBJ2-7
CASTRQGANYEQYF
>.|TRBV24-1|TRBJ2-3
CATSGKGAMITDTQYF
>.|TRBV7-2|TRBJ2-1
CASSFRTSVVGNEQFF